This TCR beta chain was found in a study of shared clonotypes between healthy human individuals. Study findings and constraints: A handful of donors had about 5% of their naive CD4 clonotypes in common.

A note on this clone: Its antigen is as yet unknown.

V shed 2 bases and J shed 6 bases, with 15 bases lying between them. CDR3 length: 15 residues. Germline V gene lookup returns CDR1 SGHDT and CDR2 YYEEEE. The protocol was immunoSEQ multiplex PCR, while the TCRdb copy is restricted to in-frame clones and leaves out a portion. This sample has about 2 million clones, with 85% to 95% found just once. Every contributor of samples was a Caucasian grown-up residing in Nashville, Tennessee. Subsets obtained from CD4+ cells comprised CD45RA+ naive and CD45RA-negative memory cells. The rearrangement links TRBV5-6 to TRBJ2-1, with D possibly TRBD2 on 6 matching bases. The sequence was obtained from a young man in good health. The material sequenced was naive CD4+ T cells sorted from blood. Regarding subset: CD45RA+ positively selected. The chain's CDR3 is CASSLLANTFNEQFF. The CDR3 coding sequence is TGTGCCAGCAGCTTACTAGCCAATACCTTCAATGAGCAGTTCTTC.